The 24 T cell receptor beta chains listed next were all sequenced from one sample in a study of blood T cell repertoires in COVID-19. Clones were read by immunoSEQ multiplex PCR, and TCRdb kept only the in-frame ones, dropping some. The table lists hundreds of thousands of clones, roughly 80% of them singletons. Source material: peripheral blood. Receptor source: a woman aged 45-59 years who had recovered from COVID-19.

The rearrangement uses TRBV19 and TRBJ2-5, with TRBD1 matching over 9 bases. Unmatched junction bases numbered 13, after V lost 6 bases and J lost 5 bases. CDR1 LNHDA and CDR2 SQIVND come from the germline V gene (reference sequence). The length of the CDR3 is 16 residues. In nucleotides, the CDR3 is TGTGCCAGTAGCAAGATTCCGGGACAGGGTATCGAGACCCAGTACTTC. It yields the protein CASSKIPGQGIETQYF.

The chain employs TRBV6-1 and TRBJ1-3, with no clear D. In germline, CDR1 is MNHNS, CDR2 SASEGT. This CDR3 spans 13 amino acids. V was clipped by 3 bases and J by 6 bases, with 9 bases between them. CDR3 in amino acids: CASSDARENTIYF. The CDR3 DNA reads as TGTGCCAGCAGTGATGCGAGGGAAAACACCATATATTTT.

The chain couples TRBV7-2 to TRBJ2-7; D remains ambiguous. The CDR3 runs 14 residues. Trimming pared 1 base from V and 5 bases from J, leaving 12 bases between. Germline CDR1 is SGHTA and CDR2 is FQGNSA. The CDR3 reads CASSLEPTSHEQYF. The CDR3 DNA is TGTGCCAGCAGCTTAGAACCGACATCCCACGAGCAGTACTTC.

CDR3 sequence reads: CASRLAGGNEQYF. The CDR3 DNA reads as TGTGCCAGCAGGCTAGCGGGGGGTAACGAGCAGTACTTC. V gene TRBV6-5 combines with J gene TRBJ2-7; TRBD2 aligns across 11 bases. Losses at the gene ends were 6 bases for V and 5 bases for J; bases not matched to a gene: 3. The germline V gene encodes CDR1 MNHEY and CDR2 SVGAGI. The length of the CDR3 is 13 residues.

The rearrangement links TRBV7-7 to TRBJ1-3; D perhaps matches TRBD1 (5 bases). Trimming removed 1 base at V and 6 bases at J, with 7 bases between. The CDR3 consists of 13 residues. Germline V gene lookup returns CDR1 SSHAT and CDR2 FNYEAQ (reference sequence). This CDR3 is CASSLDGQNTIYF. The DNA of the CDR3 is TGTGCCAGCAGCTTAGATGGACAAAACACCATATATTTT.

With regard to this clone: Different DNA sequences within this sample yield the same CDR3. The rearrangement links TRBV9 to TRBJ2-5; D is unresolved. The CDR3 runs to 12 residues. V lost 3 bases, J lost 5 bases, and 8 bases lay in between. CDR1 SGDLS and CDR2 YYNGEE come from the germline V gene. The CDR3 is CASSGPRETQYF. The CDR3 DNA follows: TGTGCCAGCAGCGGACCGCGGGAGACCCAGTACTTC.

CDR3 protein: CATERGSGYGYTF. CDR3 nucleotides: TGTGCCACCGAGAGGGGGAGTGGCTATGGCTACACCTTC. The rearrangement uses TRBV28 and TRBJ1-2; TRBD1 is a possible D gene (6 bases). CDR1 is MDHEN, CDR2 SYDVKM, per germline. V was trimmed by 10 bases and J by 4 bases, leaving 16 bases between them. CDR3 length: 13 residues.

The rearrangement uses TRBV5-1 and TRBJ1-3; 11 nucleotides match TRBD1. CDR1 is SGHRS and CDR2 is YFSETQ in the germline V gene. Unmatched junction bases numbered 12, after V lost 4 bases and J lost 3 bases. The CDR3 runs to 18 residues. This CDR3 is CASSPRDRGASVGNTIYF. CDR3 nucleotides: TGCGCCAGCAGCCCACGGGACAGGGGGGCATCCGTTGGAAACACCATATATTTT.

This sequence joins TRBV10-3 and TRBJ2-7; 9 bases map to TRBD1. Germline V gene data show CDR1 as ENHRY and CDR2 as SYGVKD. V lost 9 bases to trimming and J lost 4 bases; unmatched junction nucleotides: 4. This CDR3 has 12 amino acids. CDR3 DNA: TGTGCCATACGGGACAGGGATTACGAGCAGTACTTC. Translating gives CAIRDRDYEQYF.

V gene TRBV5-1 combines with J gene TRBJ1-2; TRBD1 is a possible D gene (6 bases). V shed 4 bases and J shed 3 bases, with 16 bases lying between them. The CDR3 runs to 15 residues. Per the germline V gene, CDR1 is SGHRS and CDR2 is YFSETQ. For the CDR3, the DNA is TGCGCCAGCAGCAATAGGACAGACGCTCACTATGGCTACACCTTC. This codes for CASSNRTDAHYGYTF.

This clone was detected once. The chain combines TRBV5-6 with TRBJ2-2, with a possible D match to TRBD2 (6 bases). This CDR3 comprises 14 residues. Germline CDR1 SGHDT, CDR2 YYEEEE. The V and J ends lost 2 bases and 3 bases respectively, with 8 bases between them. This chain's CDR3 is CASSFGTHTGELFF. The CDR3 nucleotides are TGTGCCAGCAGCTTCGGGACTCACACCGGGGAGCTGTTTTTT.

The rearrangement joins TRBV6-1 to TRBJ1-2; D is unclear. Trimming removed 3 bases from V and 0 bases from J, with 2 bases in between. Germline values: CDR1 MNHNS, CDR2 SASEGT. This CDR3 spans 12 amino acids. The DNA for the CDR3 is TGTGCCAGCAGTGACACTAACTATGGCTACACCTTC. It is translated as CASSDTNYGYTF.

This chain joins TRBV27 and TRBJ2-7; 13 positions match TRBD2. Looked up from germline, CDR1 is MNHEY and CDR2 is SMNVEV (reference sequence). The CDR3 has 14 amino acids. V was pared by 6 bases and J by 4 bases, with 3 bases of the junction left unmatched. CDR3 sequence (DNA): TGTGCCAGCAGCCGGACTAGCGGGAGTTACGAGCAGTACTTC. This gives the protein CASSRTSGSYEQYF.

V gene TRBV7-2 combines with J gene TRBJ2-1, with 15 bases lining up with TRBD2. The V segment lost 8 bases and the J segment 9 bases; nucleotides outside the gene matches: 5. Germline loops: CDR1 SGHTA, CDR2 FQGNSA. CDR3 length: 14 amino acids. The CDR3 here is CASGTSGGYSEQFF. The CDR3 nucleotides are TGTGCCAGCGGGACTAGCGGGGGGTATAGTGAGCAGTTCTTC.

CDR3 DNA sequence: TGTGCCAGCAGTTCCGTAGCGGGAGGGCCCGGGGATACGCAGTATTTT. This codes for CASSSVAGGPGDTQYF. The chain recombines TRBV14 with TRBJ2-3, with 11 bases identical to TRBD2. Germline V gene sequence: CDR1 SGHDN, CDR2 FVKESK. The CDR3 has 16 amino acids. With 6 bases clipped from V and 6 bases from J, the junction kept 11 bases outside the gene matches.

This clone was counted only a few times. The V gene is TRBV15, the J gene TRBJ2-1; a possible D gene is TRBD1 (6 bases). V lost 0 bases, J lost 7 bases, and 13 bases lay in between. CDR1 is LNHNV, CDR2 YYDKDF, per germline (reference sequence). The CDR3 is 15 residues long. The CDR3 bases are TGTGCCACCAGCAGAGACAGGGGCCCTATTAATGAGCAGTTCTTC. Its translation is CATSRDRGPINEQFF.

The chain couples TRBV5-6 to TRBJ2-7; D uncertain. Germline assignment: CDR1 SGHDT and CDR2 YYEEEE. Trimming stripped 2 bases from V and 3 bases from J, with 3 bases between. This CDR3 spans 11 amino acids. The CDR3 DNA follows: TGTGCCAGCAGCTTTCACTACGAGCAGTACTTC. Translating gives CASSFHYEQYF.

The chain has TRBV7-6 and TRBJ1-1; unclear D gene. The germline V gene has CDR1 SGHVS and CDR2 FNYEAQ. This CDR3 region has 13 residues. The V end lost 5 bases, the J end lost 5 bases, and 12 bases lay between the germline ends. The CDR3 here is CASSPGPGTEAFF. CDR3 coding DNA: TGTGCCAGCAGCCCAGGTCCGGGGACTGAAGCTTTCTTT.

V and J are TRBV6-2 or TRBV6-3 and TRBJ1-5; D may be TRBD1 (5 bases). The CDR3 contains 16 residues. Germline-derived CDR1 and CDR2 are MNHEY and SVGEGT. The V end was cut by 0 bases, the J end by 7 bases, with 16 bases between. The CDR3 sequence is CASSYSLNLGGQPQHF. In nucleotides, the CDR3 is TGTGCCAGCAGTTACTCCCTTAACCTGGGGGGGCAGCCCCAGCATTTT.

The genes are TRBV7-9 and TRBJ1-1, with D possibly matching TRBD1 (5 bases). The CDR3 is 15 amino acids. V lost 0 bases and J lost 0, with 8 bases in between. Germline lookup yields CDR1 SEHNR and CDR2 FQNEAQ (reference sequence). The CDR3 DNA follows: TGTGCCAGCAGCTTAGCTGTACAGGTGAACACTGAAGCTTTCTTT. Its translation is CASSLAVQVNTEAFF.

V usage is TRBV6-2 or TRBV6-3 and J usage is TRBJ1-6, with no clear D. Germline-derived CDR1 and CDR2 are MNHEY and SVGEGT. This CDR3 spans 15 amino acids. Deletions cut 2 bases from V and 0 bases from J, with 5 bases between. The CDR3 sequence is CASSYTSSYNSPLHF. CDR3 in DNA: TGTGCCAGCAGTTACACCAGCTCCTATAATTCACCCCTCCACTTT.

In DNA form, the CDR3 reads TGTGCCAGCAGCGTAGGAAGCAGGGGAGAGACCCAGTACTTC. Its translation is CASSVGSRGETQYF. V and J are TRBV9 and TRBJ2-5; D might be TRBD1 (6 bases). With 0 bases removed from V and 4 bases from J, the gap between germline ends came to 10 bases. The CDR3 loop spans 14 amino acids. CDR1 is SGDLS and CDR2 is YYNGEE in the germline V gene.

V usage is TRBV7-9 and J usage is TRBJ1-5; D is undetermined. V lost 6 bases and J lost 0, with 12 bases in between. This CDR3 is built from 15 residues. Germline values: CDR1 SEHNR, CDR2 FQNEAQ (reference sequence). The CDR3 coding sequence is TGTGCCAGCAGTTCCCCCTCAGATAGCAATCAGCCCCAGCATTTT. Its protein product is CASSSPSDSNQPQHF.

The chain is built from TRBV2 and TRBJ1-2, with TRBD1 as a possible D gene (5 bases). Germline V gives CDR1 SNHLY, CDR2 FYNNEI. V lost 6 bases to trimming and J lost 4 bases, with 18 bases between them. CDR3 length equals 15 residues. CDR3 in amino acids: CASREGRGRSYGYTF. CDR3 coding DNA: TGTGCCAGCAGGGAGGGGAGAGGGAGGTCCTATGGCTACACCTTC.